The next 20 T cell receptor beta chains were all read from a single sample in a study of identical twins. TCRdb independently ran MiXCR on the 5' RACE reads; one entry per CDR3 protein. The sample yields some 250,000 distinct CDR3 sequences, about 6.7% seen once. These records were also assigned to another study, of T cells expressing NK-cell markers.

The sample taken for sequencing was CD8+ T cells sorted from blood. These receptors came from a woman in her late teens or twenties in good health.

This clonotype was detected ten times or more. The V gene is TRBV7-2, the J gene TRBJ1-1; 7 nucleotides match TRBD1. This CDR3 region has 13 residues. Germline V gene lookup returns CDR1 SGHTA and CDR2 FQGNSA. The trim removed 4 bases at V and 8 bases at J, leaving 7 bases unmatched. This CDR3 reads CASSSPGQEEAFF. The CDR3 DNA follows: TGTGCCAGCAGCTCCCCAGGACAGGAAGAAGCTTTCTTT.

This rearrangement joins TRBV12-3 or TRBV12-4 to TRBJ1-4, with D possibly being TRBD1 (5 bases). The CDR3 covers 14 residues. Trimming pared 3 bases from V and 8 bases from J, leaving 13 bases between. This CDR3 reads CASSFGGFFEKLFF. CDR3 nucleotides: TGTGCCAGCAGTTTCGGGGGTTTTTTCGAAAAACTGTTTTTT.

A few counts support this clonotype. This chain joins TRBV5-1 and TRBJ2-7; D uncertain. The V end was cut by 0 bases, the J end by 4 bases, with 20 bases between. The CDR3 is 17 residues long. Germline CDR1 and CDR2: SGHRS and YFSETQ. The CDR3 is CASSLVGPTGNEYEQYF. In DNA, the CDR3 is TGCGCCAGCAGCTTGGTAGGCCCTACTGGGAATGAATACGAGCAGTACTTC.

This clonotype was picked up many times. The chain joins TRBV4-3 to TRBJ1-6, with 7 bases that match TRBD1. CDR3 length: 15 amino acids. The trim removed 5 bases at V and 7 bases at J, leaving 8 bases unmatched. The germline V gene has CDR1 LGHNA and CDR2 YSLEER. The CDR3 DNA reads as TGCGCCAGCAGCTTCGCTCCGGGACAGAATTCACCCCTCCACTTT. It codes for CASSFAPGQNSPLHF.

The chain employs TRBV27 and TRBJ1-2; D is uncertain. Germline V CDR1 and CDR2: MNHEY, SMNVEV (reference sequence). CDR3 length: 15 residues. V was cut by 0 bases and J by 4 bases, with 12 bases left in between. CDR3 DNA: TGTGCCAGCAGTTTATCGGTTACAGTTGGCTATGGCTACACCTTC. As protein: CASSLSVTVGYGYTF.

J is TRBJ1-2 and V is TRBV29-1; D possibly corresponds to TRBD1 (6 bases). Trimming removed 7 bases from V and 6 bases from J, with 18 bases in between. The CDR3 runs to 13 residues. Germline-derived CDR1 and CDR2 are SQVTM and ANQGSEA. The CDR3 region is CSAAWDTQDGYTF. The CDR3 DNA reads TGCAGCGCCGCATGGGACACCCAGGATGGCTACACCTTC.

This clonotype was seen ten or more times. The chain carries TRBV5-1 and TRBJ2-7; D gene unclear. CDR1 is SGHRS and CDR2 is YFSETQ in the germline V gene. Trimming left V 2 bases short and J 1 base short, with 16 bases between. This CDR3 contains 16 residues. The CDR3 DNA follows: TGCGCCAGCAGCTTAAGTATTCCTTATCGGTCCTACGAGCAGTACTTC. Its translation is CASSLSIPYRSYEQYF.

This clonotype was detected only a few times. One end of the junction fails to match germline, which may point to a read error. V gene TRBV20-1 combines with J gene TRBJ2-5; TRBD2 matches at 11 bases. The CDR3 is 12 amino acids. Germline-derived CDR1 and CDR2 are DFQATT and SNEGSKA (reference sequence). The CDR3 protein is CSARGPRGLAVF. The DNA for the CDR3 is TGCAGTGCTAGAGGACCCAGGGGACTAGCGGTCTTC.

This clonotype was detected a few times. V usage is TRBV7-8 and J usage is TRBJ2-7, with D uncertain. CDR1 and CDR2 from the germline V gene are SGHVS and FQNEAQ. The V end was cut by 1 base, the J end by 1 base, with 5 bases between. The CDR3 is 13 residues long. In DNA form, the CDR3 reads TGTGCCAGCAGCTTAGACAAGTCCTACGAGCAGTACTTC. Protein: CASSLDKSYEQYF.

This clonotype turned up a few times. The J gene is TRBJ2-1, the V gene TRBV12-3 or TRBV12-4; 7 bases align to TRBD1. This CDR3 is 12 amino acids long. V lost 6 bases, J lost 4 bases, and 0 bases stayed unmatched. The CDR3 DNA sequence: TGTGCCAGCAGGGGACAGTACAATGAGCAGTTCTTC. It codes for CASRGQYNEQFF.

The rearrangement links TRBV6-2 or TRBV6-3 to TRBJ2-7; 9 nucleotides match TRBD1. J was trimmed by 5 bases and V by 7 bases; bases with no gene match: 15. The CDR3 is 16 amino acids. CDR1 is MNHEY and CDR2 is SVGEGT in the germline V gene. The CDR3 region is CASTVGTGQGIHEQYF. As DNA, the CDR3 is TGTGCCAGCACGGTAGGGACGGGACAGGGCATCCACGAGCAGTACTTC.

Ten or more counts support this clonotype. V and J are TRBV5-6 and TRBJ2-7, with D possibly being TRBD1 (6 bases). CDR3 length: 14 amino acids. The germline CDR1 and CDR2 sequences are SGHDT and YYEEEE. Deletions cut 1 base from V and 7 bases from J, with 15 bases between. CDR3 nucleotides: TGTGCCAGCAGCTTGAACAGGGTCTCAGGGGAGCAGTACTTC. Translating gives CASSLNRVSGEQYF.

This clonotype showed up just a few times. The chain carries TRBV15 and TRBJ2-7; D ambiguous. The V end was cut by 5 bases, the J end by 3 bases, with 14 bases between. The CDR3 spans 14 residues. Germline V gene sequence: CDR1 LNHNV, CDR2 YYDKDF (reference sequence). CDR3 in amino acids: CATSPSRFGYEQYF. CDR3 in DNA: TGTGCCACCAGCCCCTCTCGTTTCGGCTACGAGCAGTACTTC.

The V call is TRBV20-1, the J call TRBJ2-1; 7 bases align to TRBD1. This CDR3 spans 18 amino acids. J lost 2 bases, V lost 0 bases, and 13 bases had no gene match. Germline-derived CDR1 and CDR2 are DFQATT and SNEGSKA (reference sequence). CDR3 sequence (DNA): TGCAGTGCTAGAGATGAGGTGGCGGCAGGGGGTACCTACAATGAGCAGTTCTTC. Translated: CSARDEVAAGGTYNEQFF.

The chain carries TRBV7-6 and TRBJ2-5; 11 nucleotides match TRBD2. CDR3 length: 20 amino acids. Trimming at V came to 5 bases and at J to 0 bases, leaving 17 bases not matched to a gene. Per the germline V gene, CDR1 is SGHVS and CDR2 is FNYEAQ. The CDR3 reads CASSLETSGTRSLYQETQYF. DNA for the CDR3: TGTGCCAGCAGCCTAGAGACTAGCGGGACTCGATCATTGTACCAAGAGACCCAGTACTTC.

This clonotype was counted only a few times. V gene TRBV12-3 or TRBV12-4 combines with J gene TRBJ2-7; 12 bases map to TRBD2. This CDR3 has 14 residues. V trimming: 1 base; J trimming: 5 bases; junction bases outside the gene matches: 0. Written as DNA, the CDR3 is TGTGCCAGCAGTTTAGGGACTAGCGGGGACGAGCAGTACTTC. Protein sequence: CASSLGTSGDEQYF.

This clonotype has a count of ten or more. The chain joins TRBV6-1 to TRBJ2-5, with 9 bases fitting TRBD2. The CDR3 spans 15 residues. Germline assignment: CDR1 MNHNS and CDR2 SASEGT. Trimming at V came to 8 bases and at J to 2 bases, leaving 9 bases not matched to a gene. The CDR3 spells CASDYNLAGQETQYF. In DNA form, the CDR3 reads TGTGCCAGCGACTACAACCTAGCGGGACAAGAGACCCAGTACTTC.

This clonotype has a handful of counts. CDR3 in DNA: TGTGCCAGCAGCTTAGGCGAAACTAGCGGTTCCTACAATGAGCAGTTCTTC. Protein: CASSLGETSGSYNEQFF. The genes are TRBV7-9 and TRBJ2-1; 8 bases fit TRBD2. The CDR3 runs 17 residues. CDR1 is SEHNR and CDR2 is FQNEAQ in the germline V gene (reference sequence). Germline trimming cut 1 base from V and 1 base from J; bases unmatched to any gene: 6.

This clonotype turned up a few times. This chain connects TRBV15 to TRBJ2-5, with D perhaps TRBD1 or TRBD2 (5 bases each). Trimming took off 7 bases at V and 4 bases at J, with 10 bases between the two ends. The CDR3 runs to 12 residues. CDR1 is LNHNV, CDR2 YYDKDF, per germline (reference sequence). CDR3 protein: CATTGGGETQYF. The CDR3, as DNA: TGTGCCACCACAGGTGGGGGAGAGACCCAGTACTTC.

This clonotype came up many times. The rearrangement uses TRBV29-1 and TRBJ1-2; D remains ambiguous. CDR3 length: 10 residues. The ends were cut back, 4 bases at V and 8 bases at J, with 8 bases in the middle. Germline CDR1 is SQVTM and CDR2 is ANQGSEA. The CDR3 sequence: CSVGEGGYTF. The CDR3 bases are TGCAGCGTTGGCGAAGGAGGCTACACCTTC.